This TCR beta chain was retrieved from a study of T-cell reconstitution after alpha-beta-depleted transplantation in children. General observations from the study: Reports say that about two months after transplant, the alpha-beta T cells came out of several hundred graft clones that had expanded. The study traced high day-60 TCRbeta diversity in some patients to surviving recipient T cells and thymic progenitors. Diversity and T-cell counts at one year after transplant derived mostly from new T cells.

The germline V gene has CDR1 MNHEY and CDR2 SVGAGI. This CDR3 has 11 residues. The germline V and J ends were trimmed by 5 bases and 8 bases, with 9 bases remaining between them. Unique molecular identifiers featured in how the TCRbeta library was prepared. TCRdb fed the PCR reads into MiXCR, producing one record per CDR3 protein. The data hold fewer than 550,000 distinct CDR3 sequences, with 10% to 12% observed a single time. To note about this clonotype: No antigen is known for it. This could be a read error, since a much larger clone is one nucleotide away.

This receptor was identified in a female patient younger than 10 who had a stem cell transplant for aplastic anemia, so the T cells may come from the graft donor. The chain is built from TRBV6-5 and TRBJ1-1, with D uncertain. Sequenced material: PBMCs, mostly from graft donor cells, taken 180 days after TCRalphabeta/CD19-depleted stem cell transplant. CDR3 in amino acids: CASSVRQEAFF. As DNA, the CDR3 is TGTGCCAGCAGTGTGCGACAAGAAGCTTTCTTT.